The rows below give T cell receptor beta chains drawn from one sample of a study of blood T cell repertoires in COVID-19. Generated by immunoSEQ multiplex PCR, the TCRdb table keeps only in-frame clones and is missing some. The sample has roughly 60,000 clones, 80% to 85% seen once. The sequenced sample consisted of peripheral blood. These receptors originate from a man younger than 40 with COVID-19, enrolled during active disease. CDR3s include the opening cysteine and the closing phenylalanine or tryptophan. The D gene is left open where the match is weak. Some rows mark clone size as missing; the rest say once, few, many or name a class of expanded clone.

clone_size,d_call,j_call,v_call,cdr3_aa,cdr3_nt
NA,NA,TRBJ1-5,TRBV6-2/TRBV6-3,CASSYSDTIMPQHF,TGTGCCAGCAGTTACTCGGACACCATAATGCCCCAGCATTTT
NA,TRBD2,TRBJ2-1,TRBV7-3,CASSFGLAGESEQFF,TGTGCCAGCAGCTTTGGACTAGCGGGAGAATCTGAGCAGTTCTTC
NA,TRBD2,TRBJ2-7,TRBV7-9,CASSLLTPGLAGKNEQYF,TGTGCCAGCAGCTTACTTACTCCAGGACTAGCGGGAAAGAACGAGCAGTACTTC
NA,TRBD1,TRBJ1-3,TRBV30,CAWSVQGDTIYF,TGTGCCTGGAGTGTCCAGGGGGACACCATATATTTT
few,TRBD1,TRBJ1-5,TRBV19,CASSPRQGAGQPQHF,TGTGCCAGTAGTCCTCGACAGGGGGCTGGTCAGCCCCAGCATTTT
NA,TRBD2,TRBJ2-3,TRBV11-2,CASSSASGGGTDTQYF,TGTGCCAGCAGCTCCGCGAGCGGGGGGGGCACAGATACGCAGTATTTT
NA,TRBD1,TRBJ2-3,TRBV28,CASSYSGTGHSDTQYF,TGTGCCAGCAGCTATTCCGGGACAGGGCATTCAGATACGCAGTATTTT
NA,NA,TRBJ2-4,TRBV28,CASSFTPTSGKNIQYF,TGTGCCAGCAGTTTCACCCCCACATCTGGCAAAAACATTCAGTACTTC
NA,NA,TRBJ2-5,TRBV27,CASSLSTLVGETQYF,TGTGCCAGCAGTTTATCGACCCTAGTTGGAGAGACCCAGTACTTC
NA,TRBD1,TRBJ2-7,TRBV2,CASSGGQGYEQYF,TGTGCCAGCAGTGGAGGACAGGGCTACGAGCAGTACTTC
NA,TRBD2,TRBJ2-1,TRBV28,CASSYPPRRGNEQFF,TGTGCCAGCAGTTACCCCCCCCGGCGGGGGAATGAGCAGTTCTTC
NA,NA,TRBJ2-3,TRBV6-4,CASSDGAGSTDTQYF,TGTGCCAGCAGTGACGGCGCGGGGAGCACAGATACGCAGTATTTT
many,TRBD2,TRBJ2-6,TRBV15,CATSGTSGTGANVLTF,TGTGCCACCAGCGGGACTAGCGGGACTGGGGCCAACGTCCTGACTTTC
NA,TRBD2,TRBJ2-1,TRBV9,CASSVPRRGRAGDEQFF,TGTGCCAGCAGCGTACCCCGCCGGGGGAGGGCGGGAGATGAGCAGTTCTTC
NA,NA,TRBJ2-2,TRBV7-3,CASSLSLSGDGTGELFF,TGTGCCAGCAGCTTAAGTTTATCAGGGGATGGGACCGGGGAGCTGTTTTTT
NA,TRBD2,TRBJ2-3,TRBV6-2/TRBV6-3,CASSYSAGGPDTQYF,TGTGCCAGCAGTTACTCAGCGGGAGGGCCAGATACGCAGTATTTT
NA,NA,TRBJ2-1,TRBV5-5,CASSFSSAPYNEQFF,TGTGCCAGCAGCTTCTCTAGCGCACCCTACAATGAGCAGTTCTTC
NA,NA,TRBJ1-4,TRBV18,CASSGGLSEKLFF,TGTGCCAGCTCGGGTGGACTCAGTGAAAAACTGTTTTTT
once,NA,TRBJ1-4,TRBV28,CASSSGTNEKLFF,TGTGCCAGCAGTTCGGGAACTAATGAAAAACTGTTTTTT
NA,NA,TRBJ2-1,TRBV18,CASSRSGIVGEQFF,TGTGCCAGCTCACGATCCGGGATCGTGGGTGAGCAGTTCTTC
medium-sized,NA,TRBJ2-1,TRBV4-2,CASRFTQGGEQFF,TGTGCCAGCAGATTCACCCAGGGAGGAGAGCAGTTCTTC
NA,NA,TRBJ2-1,TRBV18,CASSPSTAGDEQFF,TGTGCCAGCTCACCATCGACGGCGGGCGATGAGCAGTTCTTC
NA,TRBD2,TRBJ2-7,TRBV6-5,CASKAASGPSYEQYF,TGTGCCAGCAAGGCAGCTAGCGGGCCTTCCTACGAGCAGTACTTC
NA,TRBD1,TRBJ1-4,TRBV7-9,CASSLGDSPANEKLFF,TGTGCCAGCAGCTTAGGGGACAGCCCCGCTAATGAAAAACTGTTTTTT
NA,TRBD1,TRBJ2-7,TRBV6-5,CASRDAGTGNDEQYF,TGTGCCAGCAGAGACGCCGGGACAGGGAACGACGAGCAGTACTTC